This T cell receptor (beta chain) originates from a study of blood T cell repertoires in COVID-19. Across the whole study: Whether acute or convalescent, the COVID-19 samples came from the United States, Italy and Spain. T cells, B-cell-depleted T cells, or PBMCs supplied cDNA or gDNA.

Sequencing was performed with immunoSEQ multiplex PCR; in TCRdb, only in-frame clones are kept and a portion is missing. Here the sample spans some 82,000 clones, around four fifths being singletons. This clone was seen more than once but under ten times. From germline, CDR1 is SGHTA and CDR2 FQGNSA. The CDR3 sequence is 13 residues long. With V trimmed by 5 bases and J by 9 bases, 4 bases remained unmatched. The V gene is TRBV7-2, the J gene TRBJ2-1; 10 bases map to TRBD2. The sequence was collected from a man at least 80 years old with active or convalescent COVID-19. Sequenced: peripheral blood. The CDR3 spells CASSPRLAGEQFF. For the CDR3, the DNA is TGTGCCAGCAGCCCGAGACTAGCGGGTGAGCAGTTCTTC.